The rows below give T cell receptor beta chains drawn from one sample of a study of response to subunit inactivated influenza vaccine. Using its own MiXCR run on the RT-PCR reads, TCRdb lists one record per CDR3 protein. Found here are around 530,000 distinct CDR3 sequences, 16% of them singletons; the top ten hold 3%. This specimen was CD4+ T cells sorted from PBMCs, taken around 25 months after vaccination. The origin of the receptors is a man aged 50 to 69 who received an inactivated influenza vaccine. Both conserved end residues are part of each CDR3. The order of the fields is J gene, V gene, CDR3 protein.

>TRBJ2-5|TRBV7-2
CASSRWGQETQYF
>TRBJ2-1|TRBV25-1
CASTPDRAGEQFF
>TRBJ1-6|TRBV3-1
CASRSTGGRVSPLHF
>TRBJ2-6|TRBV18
CASSPDPGQGAGANVLTF
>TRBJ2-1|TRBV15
CATSRSMTSRYNEQFF
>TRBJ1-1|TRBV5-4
CASSSGRTNTEAFF
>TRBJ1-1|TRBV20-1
CSARRAQGNTEAFF
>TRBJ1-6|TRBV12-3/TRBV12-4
CASSPPQVSPLHF
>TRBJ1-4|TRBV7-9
CASGRGRDNEKLFF
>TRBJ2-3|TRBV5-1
CASSLGSAPGTDTQYF
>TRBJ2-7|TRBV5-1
CASSLMAGPLSYEQYF
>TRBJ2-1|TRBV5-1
CASSLEASNEQFF
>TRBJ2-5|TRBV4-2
CASSQDLAGVETQYF
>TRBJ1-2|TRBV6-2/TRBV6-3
CASSWTGVDGYTF
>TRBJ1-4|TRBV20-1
CSAREGRREKLFF
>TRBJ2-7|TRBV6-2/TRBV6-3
CASSRPGQIYEQYF
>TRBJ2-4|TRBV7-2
CASSLGTGEASGIQYF
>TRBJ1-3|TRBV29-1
CSVTGQASSGNTIYF
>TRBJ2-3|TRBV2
CASSVDHTDTQYF
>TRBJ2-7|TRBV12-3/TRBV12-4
CASSLWVRAGQGKHEQYF